A single sample is the source of the 4 T cell receptor beta chains below, sequenced in a study of shared clonotypes between healthy human individuals. TCRdb's copy holds only in-frame clones and misses some; the assay was immunoSEQ multiplex PCR. The table lists about 1.1 million clones, 70% to 80% of them singletons, with approximately 0.95% in the top ten. Specimen: memory CD4+ T cells from PBMCs. The sample's subset: CD45RA-negative fraction. The receptors come from a man aged 18 to 35 in good health. Some clones in this sample may be carry-over from other donors' samples.

This clone appeared a few times. J is TRBJ2-3 and V is TRBV28, with D possibly called TRBD1 or TRBD2 (5 bases each). There are 16 residues in the CDR3. V lost 6 bases and J 0 bases, leaving 16 bases between the germline ends. The germline V gene encodes CDR1 MDHEN and CDR2 SYDVKM. The CDR3 coding sequence is TGTGCCAGCAGATCTTCAGGGACCTCTAGCACAGATACGCAGTATTTT. Translated, it gives CASRSSGTSSTDTQYF.

Details on this clone: Other DNA sequences from this sample encode an identical CDR3 as well. V is TRBV29-1 and J is TRBJ1-1; no firm D call. V was pared by 6 bases and J by 1 base, with 9 bases between. The CDR3 is made up of 12 amino acids. From germline, CDR1 is SQVTM and CDR2 ANQGSEA. For the CDR3, the DNA is TGCAGCGTGGGATACGGGAACACTGAAGCTTTCTTT. It translates to CSVGYGNTEAFF.

The J gene is TRBJ1-2, the V gene TRBV7-3; D gene unclear. The CDR3 contains 14 residues. Germline V lookup: CDR1 SGHTA, CDR2 FQGTGA. Deletions cut 4 bases from V and 4 bases from J, with 13 bases between. This CDR3 reads CASSSPAEPYGYTF. The CDR3 region has the DNA TGTGCCAGCAGCTCCCCGGCAGAACCCTATGGCTACACCTTC.

The rearrangement uses TRBV29-1 and TRBJ2-2; perhaps TRBD1 as D (5 bases). Germline V gene data show CDR1 as SQVTM and CDR2 as ANQGSEA. V was cut by 3 bases and J by 5 bases, with 10 bases left in between. The CDR3 has 13 residues. The CDR3 loop reads CSVDVRGTGELFF. DNA for the CDR3: TGCAGCGTTGATGTAAGGGGAACCGGGGAGCTGTTTTTT.